The clone carrying this TCR beta chain was counted at least ten times. This record comes from a study of T cells in Graves' hyperthyroidism and ophthalmopathy. RNA transcripts provided the source from which TCR beta CDR3 regions were amplified. When the TCR CDR3 underwent first-round RT-PCR, the HTBI primer set was used. TCRdb independently ran MiXCR on the multiplex PCR reads; one entry per CDR3 protein. The sample includes a few hundred thousand distinct CDR3 sequences, approximately 15% of them seen just once. V lost 6 bases, J lost 6 bases, and 18 bases lay in between. CDR3 size: 15 residues. This chain uses TRBV12-3 or TRBV12-4 with TRBJ1-5; D is undetermined. The source is a young woman with Graves' hyperthyroidism. Sequenced: blood. The CDR3 loop reads CASSLPRAGPQPQHF. In DNA form, the CDR3 reads TGTGCCAGCAGCCTCCCTCGGGCAGGTCCTCAGCCCCAGCATTTT.